This T cell receptor beta chain was recorded in a study of T-cell memory formation after mild COVID-19. Study results and limitations: The study found balanced CD4/CD8 in clones contracting day 15 to 85 and a CD4+ lean in later expanders.

Germline V gives CDR1 SGHRS, CDR2 YFSETQ. Trimming left V 4 bases short and J 0 bases short, with 11 bases between. The CDR3 has 15 residues. In this sample, this clonotype turned up a few times. Its antigen is not known. TCRdb called the 5' RACE reads again in MiXCR, with one record for every CDR3 protein. In the table there are fewer than 350,000 distinct CDR3 sequences, around 15% of which are singletons. Specimen: PBMCs or a T cell subset sorted from them (not recorded which). The clonotype comes from a man between 18 and 29 years old who had mild COVID-19 (a few samples of this study predate the infection). Cell type and time point are not known. The chain is built from TRBV5-1 and TRBJ2-1; D remains unclear. The CDR3: CASSAQATSYNEQFF. Here the CDR3 DNA reads TGCGCCAGCAGCGCTCAGGCTACCTCCTACAATGAGCAGTTCTTC.